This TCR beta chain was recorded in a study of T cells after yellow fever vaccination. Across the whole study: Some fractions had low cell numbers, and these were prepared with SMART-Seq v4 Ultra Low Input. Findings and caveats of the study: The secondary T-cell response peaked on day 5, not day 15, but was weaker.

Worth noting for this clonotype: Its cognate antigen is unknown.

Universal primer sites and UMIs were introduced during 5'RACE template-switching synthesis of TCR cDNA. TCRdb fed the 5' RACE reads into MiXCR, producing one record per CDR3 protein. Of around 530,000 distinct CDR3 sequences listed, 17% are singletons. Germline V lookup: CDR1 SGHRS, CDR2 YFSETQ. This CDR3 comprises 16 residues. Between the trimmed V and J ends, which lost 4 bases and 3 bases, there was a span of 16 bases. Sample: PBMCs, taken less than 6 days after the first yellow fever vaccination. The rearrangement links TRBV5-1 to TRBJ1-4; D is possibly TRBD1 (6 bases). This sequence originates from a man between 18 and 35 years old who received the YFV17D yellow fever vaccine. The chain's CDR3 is CASSPTLQGANEKLFF. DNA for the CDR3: TGCGCCAGCAGCCCCACTCTACAGGGTGCTAATGAAAAACTGTTTTTT.